This TCR beta chain was found in a study of early T cells in non-severe SARS-CoV-2 infection. About the study: Unsorted whole-blood RNA was sequenced in bulk, leaving chains unpaired.

This clonotype has a count of ten or more. Individual cDNA molecules received unique molecular identifiers during library preparation. MiXCR was run by TCRdb on the 5' RACE reads, yielding one entry per CDR3 protein. The table records 100,000 to 150,000 distinct CDR3 sequences, about 15% of them present only once. The germline V and J ends were trimmed by 5 bases and 4 bases, with 17 bases remaining between them. Germline V gene sequence: CDR1 MNHEY, CDR2 SMNVEV (reference sequence). The CDR3 sequence is 15 residues long. The TCR comes from an adult who was a healthcare worker with PCR-confirmed SARS-CoV-2 infection or an uninfected control (not recorded which). Sequenced: whole blood. This chain links TRBV27 with TRBJ1-1, with D unresolved. The CDR3 loop is CASSKPGLGSTEAFF. The CDR3 nucleotides are TGTGCCAGCAGTAAGCCGGGTCTAGGGTCCACTGAAGCTTTCTTT.